These T cell receptor beta chains were read from a single sample in a study of blood T cell repertoires in COVID-19. The assay was immunoSEQ multiplex PCR, and TCRdb's table has in-frame clones only and misses some. The table has 75,000 to 85,000 clones, roughly 88% seen once. The source material was peripheral blood. These receptors were obtained from a human donor in a cohort sampled during active COVID-19. CDR3s include the opening cysteine and the closing phenylalanine or tryptophan. A D gene is named only where the DNA matches it firmly. A row's size may be missing; if present it is once, few, many or a size class.

len	v_gene	abundance	j_gene	d_gene	CDR3aa	CDR3nt
14	TRBV28	NA	TRBJ1-5	NA	CASSLHPGQGTQHF	TGTGCCAGCAGTTTACACCCGGGACAAGGAACCCAGCATTTT
15	TRBV2	NA	TRBJ2-2	TRBD1	CASRTGTAGGGELFF	TGTGCCAGCAGAACCGGGACAGCAGGCGGCGGGGAGCTGTTTTTT
14	TRBV18	NA	TRBJ2-7	NA	CASSPGGSSYEQYF	TGTGCCAGCTCACCGGGCGGGTCCTCCTACGAGCAGTACTTC
13	TRBV6-1	NA	TRBJ2-5	TRBD2	CASSPGLAETQYF	TGTGCCAGCAGCCCAGGACTAGCAGAGACCCAGTACTTC
13	TRBV5-1	NA	TRBJ1-4	NA	CASSLGGLEKLFF	TGCGCCAGCAGCTTGGGAGGGCTTGAAAAACTGTTTTTT
15	TRBV7-2	once	TRBJ2-1	TRBD2	CASSLSAGGPNEQFF	TGTGCCAGCAGCTTATCAGCGGGAGGGCCAAATGAGCAGTTCTTC
17	TRBV7-8	once	TRBJ2-7	TRBD1	CASSLALRDRGVYEQYF	TGTGCCAGCAGCTTAGCGCTACGGGACAGGGGGGTCTACGAGCAGTACTTC
15	TRBV13	NA	TRBJ1-2	NA	CASSLGLGFLYGYTF	TGTGCCAGCAGCTTAGGCCTTGGCTTCCTCTATGGCTACACCTTC
15	TRBV7-2	NA	TRBJ2-2	NA	CASSLAGADTGELFF	TGTGCCAGCAGCTTAGCAGGGGCGGACACCGGGGAGCTGTTTTTT
14	TRBV19	NA	TRBJ1-2	NA	CASRRDIPNYGYTF	TGTGCCAGTAGACGGGACATACCTAACTATGGCTACACCTTC
15	TRBV5-4	NA	TRBJ2-1	NA	CASSPREPNYNEQFF	TGTGCCAGCAGCCCGAGAGAGCCCAATTACAATGAGCAGTTCTTC
14	TRBV4-3	NA	TRBJ1-2	NA	CASSQDYKGYGYTF	TGCGCCAGCAGCCAAGATTACAAGGGGTATGGCTACACCTTC
17	TRBV30	NA	TRBJ2-5	TRBD2	CAWSGLLAGGTEETQYF	TGTGCCTGGAGTGGCTTACTAGCGGGGGGGACCGAAGAGACCCAGTACTTC
14	TRBV7-2	NA	TRBJ2-1	NA	CASSTGHLGNEQFF	TGTGCCAGCAGCACCGGACATCTGGGCAATGAGCAGTTCTTC
14	TRBV5-1	NA	TRBJ2-7	NA	CASSLVSGPYEQYF	TGCGCCAGCAGCTTGGTTTCAGGTCCCTACGAGCAGTACTTC
12	TRBV5-6	NA	TRBJ1-2	TRBD1	CASSFRQGGYTF	TGTGCCAGCAGCTTTCGACAGGGCGGCTACACCTTC
13	TRBV6-5	NA	TRBJ2-3	NA	CASSYWAEDTQYF	TGTGCCAGCAGTTACTGGGCAGAGGATACGCAGTATTTT
14	TRBV28	NA	TRBJ1-1	TRBD1	CASVTGGGGTEAFF	TGTGCCAGTGTAACAGGGGGCGGGGGAACTGAAGCTTTCTTT
15	TRBV7-2	NA	TRBJ2-5	TRBD1	CASSTRTGRQETQYF	TGTGCCAGCAGCACCAGGACAGGCCGACAAGAGACCCAGTACTTC
14	TRBV24-1	NA	TRBJ2-7	TRBD1	CATEPTGGLGEQYF	TGTGCCACCGAGCCGACAGGGGGCTTGGGAGAGCAGTACTTC
17	TRBV19	once	TRBJ2-6	NA	CASSIGGRYSGANVLTF	TGTGCCAGTAGTATCGGGGGGCGCTACTCTGGGGCCAACGTCCTGACTTTC
14	TRBV5-1	NA	TRBJ2-7	NA	CASSFQNAAYEQYF	TGCGCCAGCAGCTTCCAAAATGCGGCCTACGAGCAGTACTTC
15	TRBV6-2/TRBV6-3	NA	TRBJ2-3	NA	CASSTGRGASDTQYF	TGTGCCAGCAGTACGGGACGGGGGGCCTCCGATACGCAGTATTTT
13	TRBV5-1	NA	TRBJ2-2	NA	CASSLGLTGELFF	TGCGCCAGCAGCTTGGGACTAACCGGGGAGCTGTTTTTT
13	TRBV11-2	NA	TRBJ1-2	TRBD1	CASSQDRAYRYTF	TGTGCCAGCAGCCAGGACAGGGCCTATCGCTACACCTTC
14	TRBV18	NA	TRBJ2-7	TRBD1	CASSRPTGEYEQYF	TGTGCCAGCTCACGACCGACAGGGGAATACGAGCAGTACTTC
16	TRBV5-6	NA	TRBJ2-3	NA	CASSLRELPSTDTQYF	TGTGCCAGCAGCCTACGGGAGTTACCTAGCACAGATACGCAGTATTTT
15	TRBV10-3	NA	TRBJ1-4	NA	CAISESSGLGEKLFF	TGTGCCATCAGTGAGTCGTCAGGATTAGGAGAAAAACTGTTTTTT
17	TRBV7-8	once	TRBJ2-1	TRBD2	CASSLGRGLAGELRQFF	TGTGCCAGCAGCTTAGGACGGGGACTAGCGGGAGAATTGCGGCAGTTCTTC
13	TRBV7-3	NA	TRBJ2-5	NA	CASSRGTEETQYF	TGTGCCAGCAGCCGGGGGACAGAAGAGACCCAGTACTTC
15	TRBV7-3	NA	TRBJ2-3	TRBD2	CASKTLAGGADTQYF	TGTGCCAGCAAGACGCTAGCGGGAGGGGCAGATACGCAGTATTTT
16	TRBV7-2	NA	TRBJ2-2	NA	CASSLVSTSNTGELFF	TGTGCCAGCAGCTTAGTTTCTACTAGCAACACCGGGGAGCTGTTTTTT
16	TRBV18	NA	TRBJ2-3	TRBD1	CASSPRSGQGRNTQYF	TGTGCCAGCTCACCCAGGTCAGGACAGGGAAGGAATACGCAGTATTTT
16	TRBV5-1	NA	TRBJ1-3	NA	CASSFAGRLSGNTIYF	TGCGCCAGCAGCTTCGCCGGCAGACTCTCTGGAAACACCATATATTTT
11	TRBV7-2	NA	TRBJ1-2	NA	CASSLSSGYTF	TGTGCCAGCAGCCTCAGTTCAGGCTACACCTTC
12	TRBV30	NA	TRBJ1-2	NA	CAWSQGNYGYTF	TGTGCCTGGAGTCAGGGGAACTATGGCTACACCTTC
16	TRBV18	NA	TRBJ2-1	TRBD2	CASSPPTSGPYNEQFF	TGTGCCAGCTCACCACCCACTAGCGGGCCGTACAATGAGCAGTTCTTC
12	TRBV15	few	TRBJ2-7	TRBD1	CATSRDYRGVYF	TGTGCCACCAGCAGAGACTACAGGGGGGTATACTTC
14	TRBV28	NA	TRBJ1-5	TRBD1	CASSPDRGFQPQHF	TGTGCCAGCAGCCCTGACAGGGGGTTTCAGCCCCAGCATTTT
15	TRBV5-1	NA	TRBJ2-7	NA	CASSSPLPRGPEQYF	TGCGCCAGCAGCTCCCCTCTACCCCGTGGGCCCGAGCAGTACTTC
15	TRBV7-8	NA	TRBJ1-1	NA	CASSSRRLVNTEAFF	TGTGCCAGCAGCTCAAGGAGACTGGTAAACACTGAAGCTTTCTTT
17	TRBV28	NA	TRBJ2-5	NA	CASSLGPSLGDIGTQYF	TGTGCCAGCAGTTTAGGCCCCTCCCTCGGGGACATAGGGACCCAGTACTTC
15	TRBV6-2/TRBV6-3	NA	TRBJ2-1	NA	CASSYGRGRYNEQFF	TGTGCCAGCAGTTACGGCAGGGGTCGATACAATGAGCAGTTCTTC
17	TRBV7-3	NA	TRBJ2-2	TRBD2	CASSFAGTSGLTGELFF	TGTGCCAGCAGCTTTGCCGGGACTAGCGGACTAACCGGGGAGCTGTTTTTT
14	TRBV4-3	NA	TRBJ1-6	NA	CASSTGLYNSPLHF	TGCGCCAGCAGTACGGGACTCTATAATTCACCCCTCCACTTT
12	TRBV3-1/TRBV3-2	NA	TRBJ2-7	NA	CASSRASYEQYF	TGTGCCAGCAGCCGGGCCTCTTACGAGCAGTACTTC
15	TRBV20-1	NA	TRBJ1-2	NA	CSASVPGTSNYGYTF	TGCAGTGCTAGTGTTCCCGGGACTTCTAACTATGGCTACACCTTC
16	TRBV5-1	NA	TRBJ1-4	NA	CASSLEGTATNEKLFF	TGCGCCAGCAGCTTGGAAGGTACAGCAACTAATGAAAAACTGTTTTTT